This T cell receptor (beta chain) was obtained from a study of glioma-infiltrating T cells after dendritic cell vaccination (dated by TCRdb to the mid-2010s). Regarding the complete study: The cohort comprised roughly 15 glioblastoma patients from Phase I and II dendritic cell vaccination trials, 9 newly diagnosed and 6 with recurrent disease. Tumor-infiltrating lymphocyte content was quantified and tumor and blood repertoires were compared in dendritic cell-vaccinated glioblastoma patients by deep sequencing of TCR beta CDR3 regions. Patients received three intradermal dendritic cell vaccine injections at biweekly intervals in the arm below the axilla. Autologous tumor lysate-pulsed dendritic cell vaccination was administered to the patients between about 2003 and 2013. The vaccine consisted of monocyte-derived dendritic cells cultured seven to eight days with IL-4 and GM-CSF, then pulsed overnight with autologous tumor lysate. Survival after dendritic cell vaccination was correlated with TCR sequencing metrics, such as TIL content and the overlap between tumor and blood repertoires. Paper-wide results and their limitations: TCR clonality showed no direct relationship with survival, which suggests that a diverse polyclonal response may matter. After dendritic cell vaccination, a higher estimated pretreatment TIL content predicted longer time to progression and longer overall survival. The response model built on TCR overlap across three groups was characterized as speculative, with prospective validation still needed. The cohort was small and heterogeneous, only a few patients had full blood and tumor sets, and even fewer had initial-recurrent tumor pairs.

Selection of patients required sufficient residual fresh-frozen tumor tissue and over two years of available survival data. None of the glioblastoma patients carried an isocitrate dehydrogenase mutation, although molecular status otherwise varied. PBMC collection took place before vaccination, two weeks after the third vaccination, and at tumor progression if progression occurred. Genomic DNA was extracted with the Qiagen DNeasy Blood extraction Kit. A word on this clone: Its cognate antigen has yet to be identified. Qualities for individual bases were not recorded, and no much larger clone is one base off.

From the cysteine up to the phenylalanine, the CDR3 has a length of 15 residues. CDR3 DNA only is kept here, 45 bases in frame from base 1. Trimmed from V: 3 bases; trimmed from J: 4 bases; junction bases lacking a gene match: 7. The germline V gene (reference sequence) specifies SEHNR as CDR1 and FQNEAQ as CDR2. Using the immunoSEQ assay, TCRB CDR3 regions were amplified from roughly 2.1 micrograms of genomic DNA, or from all available DNA when less than that was on hand. Multiplex PCR used 60 forward primers for TCR V beta segments and 13 reverse primers for J beta segments. To estimate reads per starting template, synthetic control templates were spiked into each sample at limiting dilution. The Illumina HiSeq System generated 87 bp sequencing reads. Processing in the source paper ran as follows. PCR and sequencing errors were removed by a nearest neighbor algorithm that merged closely related sequences. TCR overlap was defined as the percentage of unique tumor TCR beta sequences that were also found in the peripheral blood of the same patient. TCRdb retrieved this table from immuneACCESS and kept in-frame rearrangements only. Not all clones are present; in checked studies, unresolved V genes account for under half, and no reason is known for the remainder. Clone size and the V and J calls come from that table; the DNA yielded D and trimming. In all, the sample holds 45,000 to 50,000 clones, and roughly 85% of those were seen once. The ten largest make up approximately 10% of the sample.

The receptor comes from a human donor with glioblastoma. Sequenced material: blood, taken before dendritic cell vaccination. The chain links TRBV7-9 with TRBJ2-3, and 7 bases in between align with TRBD2. In nucleotides, the sequence is TGTGCCAGCAGCTTGGCGGGGGTGGTCTCAGATACGCAGTATTTT. The translation is CASSLAGVVSDTQYF.